This is a list of T cell receptor beta chains from one sample in a study of blood T cell repertoires in COVID-19. Libraries were prepared by immunoSEQ multiplex PCR; TCRdb keeps only in-frame clonotypes and omits some of them. The table lists 150,000 to 200,000 clones, approximately 79% of them singletons. Input material: peripheral blood. The receptors were gathered from an elderly woman with acute or convalescent COVID-19. The conserved cysteine and the conserved F or W are not part of the CDR3 here.

j_call v_call cdr3_aa
TRBJ1-4 TRBV6-5 ASSYSTGGINEKLF
TRBJ2-3 TRBV5-1 ASSLTRLAGVLPPDTQY
TRBJ2-7 TRBV27 ASSFWRAGGMDEQY
TRBJ2-7 TRBV14 ASSQVTSGEQY
TRBJ2-2 TRBV6-5 ASRLLSMATGELF
TRBJ2-3 TRBV11-1 ASSLAADTQY
TRBJ1-2 TRBV4-2 ASSQDSEGADGYT
TRBJ2-5 TRBV19 ASSMSQRETQY
TRBJ1-5 TRBV27 ASSLAASNQPQH
TRBJ1-2 TRBV5-5 ASSFFGDGYT
TRBJ2-2 TRBV30 AWSVKGQGNTGELF
TRBJ2-1 TRBV10-3 AISELNEQF
TRBJ2-1 TRBV19 ASSMSQQGGSSYNEQF
TRBJ2-3 TRBV7-9 ASSPGALAVSTDTQY
TRBJ1-1 TRBV7-2 ASSFWTGGSAEAF
TRBJ2-7 TRBV18 ASSPNKGQGGEQY
TRBJ2-7 TRBV4-1 ASSQGRQGAIYEQY
TRBJ1-4 TRBV28 ASSSPNEKLF
TRBJ2-1 TRBV11-1 ASSWTSGTHNEQF
TRBJ1-1 TRBV6-4 ASSESRLTEAF
TRBJ1-3 TRBV5-1 ASSPGGGRAGNTIY
TRBJ1-1 TRBV18 ASSPGQDTEAF
TRBJ1-5 TRBV18 ASSPDRGLQPQH
TRBJ2-2 TRBV11-2 ASSSPERNTGELF
TRBJ2-7 TRBV7-2 ASSSGAGPSEQY